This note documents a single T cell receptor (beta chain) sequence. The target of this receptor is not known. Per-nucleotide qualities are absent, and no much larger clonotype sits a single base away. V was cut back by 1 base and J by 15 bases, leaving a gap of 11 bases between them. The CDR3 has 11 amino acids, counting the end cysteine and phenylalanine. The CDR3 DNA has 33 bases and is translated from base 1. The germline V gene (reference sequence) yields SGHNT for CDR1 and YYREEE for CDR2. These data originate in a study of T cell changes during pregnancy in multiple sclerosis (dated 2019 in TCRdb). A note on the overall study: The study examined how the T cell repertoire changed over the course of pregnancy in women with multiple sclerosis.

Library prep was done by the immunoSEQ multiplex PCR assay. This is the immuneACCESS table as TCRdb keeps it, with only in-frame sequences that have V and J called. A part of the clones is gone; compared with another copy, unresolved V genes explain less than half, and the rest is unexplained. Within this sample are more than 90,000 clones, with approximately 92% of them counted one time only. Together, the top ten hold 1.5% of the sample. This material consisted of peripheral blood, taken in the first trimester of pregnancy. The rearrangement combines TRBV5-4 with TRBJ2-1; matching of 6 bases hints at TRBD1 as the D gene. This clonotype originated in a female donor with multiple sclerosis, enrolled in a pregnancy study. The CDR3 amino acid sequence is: CASSLSGERFF. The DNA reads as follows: TGTGCCAGCAGCTTGTCAGGGGAGAGGTTCTTC.